The clone carrying this T cell receptor beta chain was seen more than once but under ten times. Its cognate antigen is unknown. This record comes from a study of T cells after yellow fever vaccination. The CDR3 contains 18 residues. V was clipped by 2 bases and J by 1 base; unmatched bases: 9. The germline CDR1 and CDR2 sequences are SGHAT and FQNNGV. TCRdb used MiXCR to reprocess the 5' RACE reads, holding one entry per CDR3 protein. The repertoire holds about 120,000 distinct CDR3 sequences, 7.2% seen once, with 2.7% in the top ten. Study-wide results and limits: Faster peaking, at day 5 versus 15, marked a secondary response that was weaker. Post-booster samples contained most primary-vaccination clones (more than 95% CD4, about 87% CD8).

The sample consisted of CD4+ T cells sorted from PBMCs, taken around 45 days after the first yellow fever vaccination. This clonotype originated in a young man who received the YFV17D yellow fever vaccine. V and J are TRBV11-2 and TRBJ2-7; 12 positions match TRBD2. The CDR3 DNA follows: TGTGCCAGCAGCTTATACCTAGCGGGGGGGCTTACTTCCTACGAGCAGTACTTC. It codes for CASSLYLAGGLTSYEQYF.